This TCR beta chain is from a study of T cells after yellow fever vaccination. This clonotype was counted at least ten times. Germline CDR1 reads DFQATT; CDR2 reads SNEGSKA (reference sequence). Trimming at V came to 3 bases and at J to 3 bases, leaving 4 bases not matched to a gene. The CDR3 extends over 15 amino acids. Each CDR3 protein is one row after TCRdb ran MiXCR on the 5' RACE reads. The sample holds some 220,000 distinct CDR3 sequences, 2.5% to 3.5% seen once. The source was CD4+ T cells sorted from PBMCs, collected 10 days after the yellow fever booster vaccination. The receptor was isolated from a man aged 18 to 29 who received the YFV17D yellow fever vaccine. The rearrangement joins TRBV20-1 to TRBJ2-3; TRBD2 agrees at 12 bases. This CDR3 reads CSASGLAGYTDTQYF. In nucleotides, the CDR3 is TGCAGTGCTAGCGGACTAGCGGGGTATACAGATACGCAGTATTTT.